The sequence of this T cell receptor (beta chain) was determined in a study of cytomegalovirus exposure and HLA in healthy donors. Study-level results: The authors considered a cluster of highly shared sequence variants likely to be a sequencing artifact. In a later analysis, TCR beta V- and J-gene trimming showed a link to a missense DCLRE1C variant. Common viral pathogens seemed, in a later analysis, to connect with several of the most significant clusters.

60 Vbeta and 13 Jbeta primers were used in PCR. TCRdb's copy holds only in-frame clones and misses some; the assay was immunoSEQ multiplex PCR. The sample lists 85,000 to 120,000 clones; over 80% were seen once. Germline CDR1 reads SEHNR; CDR2 reads FQNEAQ (reference sequence). The CDR3 length is 15 residues. The junction had 8 bases not matched to a gene; V was cut back by 1 base and J by 7 bases. This clone showed up just a few times. Its target is not known. V is TRBV7-9 and J is TRBJ1-2; 8 bases fit TRBD1. The sequenced sample consisted of PBMCs. The sequence was collected from a man aged 40-55 years in good health and CMV-seronegative. The CDR3 protein is CASSLEPARGRGYTF. In DNA, the CDR3 is TGTGCCAGCAGCTTAGAACCCGCCAGGGGGCGTGGCTACACCTTC.